This T cell receptor beta chain was recorded in a study of STAT3 mutations in large granular lymphocyte leukemia. Study results and limitations: In T-cell large granular lymphocyte leukemia, about half of patients showed multiple immunodominant subclonotypes.

Germline CDR1 SNHLY, CDR2 FYNNEI. V lost 5 bases and J lost 5, with 9 bases in between. This CDR3 contains 12 residues. Some clones are missing from TCRdb's copy, which holds only in-frame ones; the method was immunoSEQ multiplex PCR. The table has fewer than 11,000 clones, 88% seen once; the top ten hold around two fifths. In the case of this clone: What it recognizes is unknown.

The source is a man in his fifties or sixties with T-cell large granular lymphocyte leukemia. Some clones in this sample may be carry-over from other donors' samples. This chain connects TRBV2 to TRBJ1-1; no reliable D call. The sample was peripheral blood mononuclear cells. CDR3 DNA: TGTGCCAGCAGTACCCCGTGGACTGAAGCTTTCTTT. Amino acids: CASSTPWTEAFF.